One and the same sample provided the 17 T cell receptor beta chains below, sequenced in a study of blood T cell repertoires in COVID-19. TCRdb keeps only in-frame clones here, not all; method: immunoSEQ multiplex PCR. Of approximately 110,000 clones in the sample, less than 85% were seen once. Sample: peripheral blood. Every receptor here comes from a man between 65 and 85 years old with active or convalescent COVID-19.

The CDR3 bases are TGTGCCAGCAGATCAGCGGGCCTACTCACAGATACGCAGTATTTT. Amino acid sequence: CASRSAGLLTDTQYF. The chain recombines TRBV6-5 with TRBJ2-3; a possible D gene is TRBD2 (6 bases). Trimming cost V 6 bases and J 2 bases, with 15 bases left between them. Germline V lookup: CDR1 MNHEY, CDR2 SVGAGI. The CDR3 spans 15 residues.

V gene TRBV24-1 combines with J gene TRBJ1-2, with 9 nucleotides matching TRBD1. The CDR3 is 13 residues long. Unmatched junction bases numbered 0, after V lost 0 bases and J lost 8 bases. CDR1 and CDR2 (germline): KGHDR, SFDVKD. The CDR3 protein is CATSDLDRGGYTF. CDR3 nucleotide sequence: TGTGCCACCAGTGATTTGGACAGGGGGGGCTACACCTTC.

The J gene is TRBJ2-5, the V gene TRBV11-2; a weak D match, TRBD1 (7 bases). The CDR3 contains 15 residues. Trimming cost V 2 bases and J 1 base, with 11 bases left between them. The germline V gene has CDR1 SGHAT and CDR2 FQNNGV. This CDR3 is CASSLQGGLQETQYF. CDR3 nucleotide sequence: TGTGCCAGCAGCTTACAGGGGGGCCTCCAAGAGACCCAGTACTTC.

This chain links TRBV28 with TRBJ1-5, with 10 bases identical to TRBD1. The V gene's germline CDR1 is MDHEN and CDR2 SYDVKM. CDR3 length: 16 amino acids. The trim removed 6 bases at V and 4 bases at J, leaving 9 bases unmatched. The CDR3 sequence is CASSPDRGRRNQPQHF. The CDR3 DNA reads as TGTGCCAGCAGCCCCGACAGGGGGCGTAGAAATCAGCCCCAGCATTTT.

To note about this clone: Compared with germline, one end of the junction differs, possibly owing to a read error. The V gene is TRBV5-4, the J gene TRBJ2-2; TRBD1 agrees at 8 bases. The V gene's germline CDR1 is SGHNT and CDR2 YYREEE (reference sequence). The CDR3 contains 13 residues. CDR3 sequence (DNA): TGTGCCGGCAGGGGGCAGGACACCGGGGAGCTGTTTTTT. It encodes CAGRGQDTGELFF.

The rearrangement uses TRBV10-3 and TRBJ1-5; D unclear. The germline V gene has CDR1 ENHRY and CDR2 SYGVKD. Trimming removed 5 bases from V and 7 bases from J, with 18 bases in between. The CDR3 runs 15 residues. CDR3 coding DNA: TGTGCCATCAGTCCCCAAAACCGATACAACCAGCCCCAGCATTTT. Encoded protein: CAISPQNRYNQPQHF.

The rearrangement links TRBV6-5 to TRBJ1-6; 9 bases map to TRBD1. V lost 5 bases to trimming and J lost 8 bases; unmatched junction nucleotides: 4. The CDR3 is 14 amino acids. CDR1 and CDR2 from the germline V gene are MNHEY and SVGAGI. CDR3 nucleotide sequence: TGTGCCAGCAGTAACAGGGGGCGGGATTCACCCCTCCACTTT. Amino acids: CASSNRGRDSPLHF.

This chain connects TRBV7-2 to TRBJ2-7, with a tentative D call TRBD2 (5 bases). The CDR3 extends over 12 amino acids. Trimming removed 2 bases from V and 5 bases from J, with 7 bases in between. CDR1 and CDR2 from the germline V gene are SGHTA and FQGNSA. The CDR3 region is CASSLLANEQYF. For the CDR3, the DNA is TGTGCCAGCAGCTTACTAGCAAACGAGCAGTACTTC. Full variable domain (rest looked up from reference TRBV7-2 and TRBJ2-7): GAGVSQSPSNKVTEKGKDVELRCDPISGHTALYWYRQSLGQGLEFLIYFQGNSAPDKSGLPSDRFSAERTGGSVSTLTIQRTQQEDSAVYLCASSLLANEQYFGPGTRLTVT.

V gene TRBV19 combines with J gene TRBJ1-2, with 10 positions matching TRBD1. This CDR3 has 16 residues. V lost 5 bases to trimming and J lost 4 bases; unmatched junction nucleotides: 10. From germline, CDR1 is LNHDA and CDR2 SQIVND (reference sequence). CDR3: CASSPTGTGAVYGYTF. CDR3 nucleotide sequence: TGTGCCAGTAGTCCGACCGGGACAGGGGCTGTCTATGGCTACACCTTC.

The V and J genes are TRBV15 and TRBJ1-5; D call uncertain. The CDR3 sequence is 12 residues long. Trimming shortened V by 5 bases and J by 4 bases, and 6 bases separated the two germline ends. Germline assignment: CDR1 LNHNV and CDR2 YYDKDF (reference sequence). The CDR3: CATSQSNQPQHF. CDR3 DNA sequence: TGTGCCACCAGCCAGTCAAATCAGCCCCAGCATTTT.

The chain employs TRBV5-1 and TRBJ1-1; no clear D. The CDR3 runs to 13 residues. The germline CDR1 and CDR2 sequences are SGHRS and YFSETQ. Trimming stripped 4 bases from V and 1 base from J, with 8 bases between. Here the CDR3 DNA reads TGCGCCAGCAGCACCCACAGGAACACTGAAGCTTTCTTT. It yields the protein CASSTHRNTEAFF.

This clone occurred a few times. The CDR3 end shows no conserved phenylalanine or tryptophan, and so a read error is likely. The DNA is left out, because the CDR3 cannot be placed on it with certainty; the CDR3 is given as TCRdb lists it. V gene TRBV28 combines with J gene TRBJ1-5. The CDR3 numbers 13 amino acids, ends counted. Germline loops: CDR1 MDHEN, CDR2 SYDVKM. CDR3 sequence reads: CASSFSGLDPPEV.

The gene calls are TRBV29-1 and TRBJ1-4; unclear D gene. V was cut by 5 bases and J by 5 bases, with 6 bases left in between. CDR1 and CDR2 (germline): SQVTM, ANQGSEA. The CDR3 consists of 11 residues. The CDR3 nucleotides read TGCAGCGTTTCGGAGAATGAAAAACTGTTTTTT. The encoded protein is CSVSENEKLFF.

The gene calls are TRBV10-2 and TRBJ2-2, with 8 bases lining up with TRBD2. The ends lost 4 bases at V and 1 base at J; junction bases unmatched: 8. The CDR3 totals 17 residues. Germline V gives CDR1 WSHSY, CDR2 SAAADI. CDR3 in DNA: TGCGCCAGCAGTGTCCCCCCACTAGCGGTGAACACCGGGGAGCTGTTTTTT. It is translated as CASSVPPLAVNTGELFF.

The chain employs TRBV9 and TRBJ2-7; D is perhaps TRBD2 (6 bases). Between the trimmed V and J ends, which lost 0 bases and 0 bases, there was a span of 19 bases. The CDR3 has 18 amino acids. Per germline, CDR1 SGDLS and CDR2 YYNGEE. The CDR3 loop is CASSVGSLAPDSSYEQYF. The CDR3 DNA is TGTGCCAGCAGCGTAGGATCCCTAGCGCCCGATTCCTCCTACGAGCAGTACTTC.

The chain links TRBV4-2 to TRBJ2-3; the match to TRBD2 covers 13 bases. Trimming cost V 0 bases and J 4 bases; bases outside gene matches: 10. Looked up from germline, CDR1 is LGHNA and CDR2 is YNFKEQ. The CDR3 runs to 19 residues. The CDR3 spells CASSQETSGGALRADTQYF. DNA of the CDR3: TGTGCCAGCAGCCAAGAAACTAGCGGGGGGGCCCTACGGGCAGATACGCAGTATTTT.

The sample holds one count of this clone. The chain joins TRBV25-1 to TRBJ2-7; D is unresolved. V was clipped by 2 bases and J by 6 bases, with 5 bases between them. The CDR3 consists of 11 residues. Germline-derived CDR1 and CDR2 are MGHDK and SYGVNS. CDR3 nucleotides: TGTGCCAGCAGTGAACAGTTCGAGCAGTACTTC. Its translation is CASSEQFEQYF.